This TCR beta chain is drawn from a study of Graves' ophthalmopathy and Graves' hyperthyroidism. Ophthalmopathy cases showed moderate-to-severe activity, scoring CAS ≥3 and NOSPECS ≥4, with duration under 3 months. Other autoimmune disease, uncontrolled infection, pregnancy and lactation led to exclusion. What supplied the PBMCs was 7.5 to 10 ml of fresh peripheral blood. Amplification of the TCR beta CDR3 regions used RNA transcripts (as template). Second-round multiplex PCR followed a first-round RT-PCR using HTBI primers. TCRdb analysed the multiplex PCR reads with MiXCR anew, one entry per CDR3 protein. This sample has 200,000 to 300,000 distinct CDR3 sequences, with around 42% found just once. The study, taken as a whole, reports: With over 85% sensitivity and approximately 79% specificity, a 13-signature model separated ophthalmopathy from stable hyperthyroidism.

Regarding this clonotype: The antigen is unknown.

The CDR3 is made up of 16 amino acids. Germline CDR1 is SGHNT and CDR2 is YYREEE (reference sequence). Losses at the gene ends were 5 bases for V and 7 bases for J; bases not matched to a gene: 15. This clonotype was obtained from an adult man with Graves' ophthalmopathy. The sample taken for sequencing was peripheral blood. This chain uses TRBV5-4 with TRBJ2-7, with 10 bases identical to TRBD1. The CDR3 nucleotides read TGTGCCAGCAGACAAATGTCCGGGACAGGGGTCGAAGAGCAGTACTTC. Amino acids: CASRQMSGTGVEEQYF. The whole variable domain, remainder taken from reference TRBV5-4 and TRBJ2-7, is ETGVTQSPTHLIKTRGQQVTLRCSSQSGHNTVSWYQQALGQGPQFIFQYYREEENGRGNFPPRFSGLQFPNYSSELNVNALELDDSALYLCASRQMSGTGVEEQYFGPGTRLTVT.